The clone carrying this TCR beta chain was observed a few times. The CDR3 is made up of 10 amino acids. Trimming removed 7 bases at V and 6 bases at J, with 3 bases between. CDR1 is SNHLY and CDR2 is FYNNEI in the germline V gene. This sample is drawn from a study of blood T cells in healthy people across ages. Next came a second PCR, run for about 7 to 12 cycles, which used a sample-barcoded 5' primer along with a J-beta primer mix. TCRdb reprocessed the 5' RACE reads with MiXCR, giving one entry per CDR3 protein. The table lists just over 1 million distinct CDR3 sequences, less than 50% of them singletons.

The J gene is TRBJ2-2, the V gene TRBV2, with no clear D. Sequencing was done on a sample of blood. The TCR sequence derives from an older woman in good health. CDR3 DNA sequence: TGTGCCAGCAAAGCCGGGGAGCTGTTTTTT. Amino acid sequence: CASKAGELFF.